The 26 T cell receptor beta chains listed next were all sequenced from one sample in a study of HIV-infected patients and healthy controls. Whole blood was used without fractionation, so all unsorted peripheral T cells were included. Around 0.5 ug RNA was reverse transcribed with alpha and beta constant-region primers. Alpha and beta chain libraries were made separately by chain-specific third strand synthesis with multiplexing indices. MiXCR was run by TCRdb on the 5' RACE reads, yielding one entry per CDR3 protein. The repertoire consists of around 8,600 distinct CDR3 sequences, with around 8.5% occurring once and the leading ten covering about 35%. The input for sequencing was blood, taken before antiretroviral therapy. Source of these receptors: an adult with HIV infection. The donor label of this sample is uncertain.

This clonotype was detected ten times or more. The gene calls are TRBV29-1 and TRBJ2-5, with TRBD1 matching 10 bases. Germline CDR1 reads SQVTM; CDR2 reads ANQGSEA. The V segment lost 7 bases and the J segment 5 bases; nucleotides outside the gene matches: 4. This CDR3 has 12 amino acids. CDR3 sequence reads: CSGRTGGETQYF. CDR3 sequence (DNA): TGCAGCGGACGGACAGGGGGTGAGACCCAGTACTTC.

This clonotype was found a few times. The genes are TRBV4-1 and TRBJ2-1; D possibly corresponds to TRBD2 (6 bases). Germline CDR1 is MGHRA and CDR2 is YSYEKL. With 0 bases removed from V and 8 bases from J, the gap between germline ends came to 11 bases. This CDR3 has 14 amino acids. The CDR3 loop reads CASSQDYGEDEQFF. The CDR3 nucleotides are TGCGCCAGCAGCCAAGATTACGGGGAGGATGAGCAGTTCTTC.

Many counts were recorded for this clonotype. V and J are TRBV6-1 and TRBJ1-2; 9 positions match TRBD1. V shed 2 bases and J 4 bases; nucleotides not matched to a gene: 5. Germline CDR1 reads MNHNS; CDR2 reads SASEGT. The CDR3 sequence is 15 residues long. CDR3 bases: TGTGCCAGCAGTGAATCGAAACAGGGGGCCTATGGCTACACCTTC. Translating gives CASSESKQGAYGYTF.

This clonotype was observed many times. CDR3 protein: CASSEIHGTDTQYF. The CDR3 nucleotides are TGTGCCAGCAGTGAAATACATGGCACAGATACGCAGTATTTT. The chain employs TRBV6-1 and TRBJ2-3; no definite D call. V was trimmed by 2 bases and J by 1 base, leaving 7 bases between them. The CDR3 runs to 14 residues. Germline V gene sequence: CDR1 MNHNS, CDR2 SASEGT.

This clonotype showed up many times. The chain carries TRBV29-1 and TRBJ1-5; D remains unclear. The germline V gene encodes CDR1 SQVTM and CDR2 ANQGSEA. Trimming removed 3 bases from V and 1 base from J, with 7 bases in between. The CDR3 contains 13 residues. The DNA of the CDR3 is TGCAGCGTTGAGGCAGACAGCAATCAGCCCCAGCATTTT. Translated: CSVEADSNQPQHF.

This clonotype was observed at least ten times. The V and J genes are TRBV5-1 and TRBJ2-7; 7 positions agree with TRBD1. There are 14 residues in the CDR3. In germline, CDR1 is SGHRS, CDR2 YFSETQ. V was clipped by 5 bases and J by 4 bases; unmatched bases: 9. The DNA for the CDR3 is TGCGCCAGCAGACCCACCGGGACAGATTACGAGCAGTACTTC. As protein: CASRPTGTDYEQYF.

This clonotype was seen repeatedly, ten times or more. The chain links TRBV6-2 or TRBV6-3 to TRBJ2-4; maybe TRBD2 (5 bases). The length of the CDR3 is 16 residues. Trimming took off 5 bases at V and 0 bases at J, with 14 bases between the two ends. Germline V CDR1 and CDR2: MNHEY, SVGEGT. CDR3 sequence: CASSTGNYLAKNIQYF. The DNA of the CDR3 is TGTGCCAGCAGTACGGGGAATTACTTAGCCAAAAACATTCAGTACTTC.

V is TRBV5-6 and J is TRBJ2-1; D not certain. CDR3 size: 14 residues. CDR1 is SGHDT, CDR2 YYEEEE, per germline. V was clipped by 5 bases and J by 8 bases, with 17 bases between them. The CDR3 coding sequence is TGTGCCAGCAGGACCGGAGTTCTCGGATATGAGCAGTTCTTC. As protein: CASRTGVLGYEQFF.

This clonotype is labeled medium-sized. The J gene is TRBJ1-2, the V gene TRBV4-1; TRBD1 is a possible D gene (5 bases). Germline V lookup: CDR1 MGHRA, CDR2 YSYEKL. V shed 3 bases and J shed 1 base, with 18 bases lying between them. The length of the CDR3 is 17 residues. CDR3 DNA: TGCGCCAGCAGCCATTTGACGGGACCGACTCATAACTATGGCTACACCTTC. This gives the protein CASSHLTGPTHNYGYTF.

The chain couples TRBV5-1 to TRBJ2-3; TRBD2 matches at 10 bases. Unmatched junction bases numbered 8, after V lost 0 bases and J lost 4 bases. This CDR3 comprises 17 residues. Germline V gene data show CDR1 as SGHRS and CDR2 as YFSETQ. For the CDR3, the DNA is TGCGCCAGCAGCTTGGAGGCTAGCGGGAGTGGGGCAGATACGCAGTATTTT. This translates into CASSLEASGSGADTQYF.

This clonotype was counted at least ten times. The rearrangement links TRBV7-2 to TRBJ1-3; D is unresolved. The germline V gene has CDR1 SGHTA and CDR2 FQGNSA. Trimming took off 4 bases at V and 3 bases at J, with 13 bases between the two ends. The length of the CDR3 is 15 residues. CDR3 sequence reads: CASSYRTGNGNTIYF. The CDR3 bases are TGTGCCAGCAGCTATAGGACTGGGAATGGAAACACCATATATTTT. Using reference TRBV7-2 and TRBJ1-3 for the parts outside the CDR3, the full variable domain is GAGVSQSPSNKVTEKGKDVELRCDPISGHTALYWYRQSLGQGLEFLIYFQGNSAPDKSGLPSDRFSAERTGGSVSTLTIQRTQQEDSAVYLCASSYRTGNGNTIYFGEGSWLTVV.

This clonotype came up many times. CDR3 residues: CASSRGGSSGGYQETQYF. The CDR3 nucleotides are TGCGCCAGCAGCCGAGGGGGGTCTAGCGGGGGGTACCAAGAGACCCAGTACTTC. The V call is TRBV4-1, the J call TRBJ2-5; TRBD2 matches 11 bases. Germline V CDR1 and CDR2: MGHRA, YSYEKL. The CDR3 runs to 18 residues. J lost 0 bases, V lost 4 bases, and 10 bases had no gene match.

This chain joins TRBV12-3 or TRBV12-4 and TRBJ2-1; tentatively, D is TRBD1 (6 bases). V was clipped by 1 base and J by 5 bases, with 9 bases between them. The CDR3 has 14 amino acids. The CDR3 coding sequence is TGTGCCAGCAGTTTAGGGGGACATAACAATGAGCAGTTCTTC. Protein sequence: CASSLGGHNNEQFF.

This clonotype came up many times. The CDR3 DNA reads TGTGCCAGCTCACCGGGACTAGCGGGTTTTGAGCAGTTCTTC. This sequence encodes CASSPGLAGFEQFF. The chain couples TRBV18 to TRBJ2-1; TRBD2 matches 12 bases. With 3 bases clipped from V and 9 bases from J, the junction kept 3 bases outside the gene matches. This CDR3 spans 14 amino acids. Germline lookup yields CDR1 KGHSH and CDR2 LQKENI.

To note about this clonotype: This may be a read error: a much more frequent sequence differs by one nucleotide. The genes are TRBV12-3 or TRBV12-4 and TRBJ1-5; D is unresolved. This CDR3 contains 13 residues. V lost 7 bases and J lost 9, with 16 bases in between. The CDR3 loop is CASNPYIAWPQHF. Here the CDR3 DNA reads TGTGCCAGCAACCCTTATATAGCTTGGCCCCAGCATTTT.

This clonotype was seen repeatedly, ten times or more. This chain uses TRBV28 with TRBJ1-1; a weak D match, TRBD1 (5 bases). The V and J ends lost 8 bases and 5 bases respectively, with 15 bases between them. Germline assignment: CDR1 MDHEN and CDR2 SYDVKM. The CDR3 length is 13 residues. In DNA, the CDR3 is TGTGCCAGCTCCAGGCAGGGACGGACTGAAGCTTTCTTT. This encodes CASSRQGRTEAFF.

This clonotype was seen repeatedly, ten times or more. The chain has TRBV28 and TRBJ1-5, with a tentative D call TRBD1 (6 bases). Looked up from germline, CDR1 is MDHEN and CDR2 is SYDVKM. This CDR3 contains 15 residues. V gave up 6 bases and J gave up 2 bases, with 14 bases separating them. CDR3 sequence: CASSRQVSGNQPQHF. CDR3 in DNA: TGTGCCAGCAGCCGACAGGTGAGCGGCAATCAGCCCCAGCATTTT.

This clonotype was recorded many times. In DNA, the CDR3 is TGTGCCAGCAGTATCCGGCGGGGGGCTTCTAGCACAGATACGCAGTATTTT. It encodes CASSIRRGASSTDTQYF. V is TRBV27 and J is TRBJ2-3, with 8 bases fitting TRBD2. From germline, CDR1 is MNHEY and CDR2 SMNVEV (reference sequence). V lost 5 bases, J lost 0 bases, and 10 bases stayed unmatched. This CDR3 has 17 residues.

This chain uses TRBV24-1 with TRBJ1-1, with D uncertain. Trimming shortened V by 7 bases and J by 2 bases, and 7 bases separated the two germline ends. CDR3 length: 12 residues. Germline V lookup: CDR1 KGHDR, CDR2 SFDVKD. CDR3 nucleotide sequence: TGTGCCACCAGAGGACCAAACACTGAAGCTTTCTTT. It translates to CATRGPNTEAFF.

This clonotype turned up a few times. The CDR3 reads CASAQDVGNQPQHF. Written as DNA, the CDR3 is TGTGCCAGCGCCCAGGACGTAGGCAATCAGCCCCAGCATTTT. This chain joins TRBV6-1 and TRBJ1-5; D is undetermined. Deletions cut 8 bases from V and 2 bases from J, with 13 bases between. This CDR3 spans 14 amino acids. Germline assignment: CDR1 MNHNS and CDR2 SASEGT.

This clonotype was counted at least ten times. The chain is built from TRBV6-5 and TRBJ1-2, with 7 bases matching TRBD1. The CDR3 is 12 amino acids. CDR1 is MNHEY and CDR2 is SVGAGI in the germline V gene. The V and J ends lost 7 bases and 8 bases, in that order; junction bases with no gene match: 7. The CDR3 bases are TGTGCCAGCAAAACAGGGGAAGGAGGCTACACCTTC. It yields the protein CASKTGEGGYTF.

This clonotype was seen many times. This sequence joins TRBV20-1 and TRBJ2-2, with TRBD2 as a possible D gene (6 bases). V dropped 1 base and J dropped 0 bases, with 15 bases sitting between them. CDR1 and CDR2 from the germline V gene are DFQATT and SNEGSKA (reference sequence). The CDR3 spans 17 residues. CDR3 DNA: TGCAGTGCTAGAGCTACTGGGGGGAAAGCGAACACCGGGGAGCTGTTTTTT. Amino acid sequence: CSARATGGKANTGELFF.

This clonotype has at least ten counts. CDR3 bases: TGTGCCAGCGGTCATTATAATTCACCCCTCCACTTT. Its translation: CASGHYNSPLHF. The rearrangement joins TRBV6-6 to TRBJ1-6; no definite D call. The CDR3 runs to 12 residues. The ends were cut back, 8 bases at V and 4 bases at J, with 6 bases in the middle. CDR1 MNHNY and CDR2 SVGAGI come from the germline V gene (reference sequence).

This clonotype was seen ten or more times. This chain's CDR3 is CASSWSSYNEQFF. CDR3 coding DNA: TGTGCCAGCAGTTGGTCCAGCTACAATGAGCAGTTCTTC. This sequence joins TRBV12-3 or TRBV12-4 and TRBJ2-1; D gene uncertain. The CDR3 covers 13 residues. V lost 4 bases and J lost 3, with 7 bases in between.

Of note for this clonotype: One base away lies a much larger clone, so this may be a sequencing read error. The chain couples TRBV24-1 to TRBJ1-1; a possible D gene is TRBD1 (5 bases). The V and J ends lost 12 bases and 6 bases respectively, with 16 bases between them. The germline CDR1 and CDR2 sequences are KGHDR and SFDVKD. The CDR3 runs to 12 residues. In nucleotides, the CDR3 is TGTGCCTTGGGGGAGATCTCTGCTGAAGCTTTCTTT. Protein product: CALGEISAEAFF.

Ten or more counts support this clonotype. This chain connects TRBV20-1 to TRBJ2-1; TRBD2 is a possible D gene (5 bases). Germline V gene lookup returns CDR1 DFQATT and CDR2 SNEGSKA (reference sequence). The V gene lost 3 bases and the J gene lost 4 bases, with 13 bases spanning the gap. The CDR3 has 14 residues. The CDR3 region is CSASMGDGYNEQFF. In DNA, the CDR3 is TGCAGTGCTAGTATGGGAGACGGTTACAATGAGCAGTTCTTC.